Below, 13 T cell receptor beta chains from the same sample are listed, as sequenced in a study of cytotoxic CD8 clonotypes in ibrutinib-treated CLL. Sequencing was performed with immunoSEQ multiplex PCR; in TCRdb, only in-frame clones are kept and a portion is missing. The repertoire has about 160,000 clones, 70% to 85% of them found once; the top ten carry roughly 2%. The specimen comprised PBMCs, sampled after 12 months of ibrutinib treatment. These receptors were obtained from a human donor with chronic lymphocytic leukemia.

This sequence joins TRBV9 and TRBJ2-1; maybe TRBD2 (6 bases). V was pared by 6 bases and J by 2 bases, with 15 bases between. In germline, CDR1 is SGDLS, CDR2 YYNGEE. There are 15 residues in the CDR3. CDR3 nucleotide sequence: TGTGCCAGCACGCGTGGGGGGAGTGCCTACAATGAGCAGTTCTTC. Protein product: CASTRGGSAYNEQFF.

The V call is TRBV2, the J call TRBJ2-4, with D possibly matching TRBD1 (8 bases). V lost 4 bases, J lost 3 bases, and 19 bases lay in between. Germline V gives CDR1 SNHLY, CDR2 FYNNEI. This CDR3 is 17 amino acids long. For the CDR3, the DNA is TGTGCCAGCAGTGGAAACCCGGGAGGACAGGGCAAAAACATTCAGTACTTC. Amino acid sequence: CASSGNPGGQGKNIQYF.

This clone was observed a handful of times. J is TRBJ2-5 and V is TRBV5-1, with 7 bases that match TRBD2. The CDR3 contains 16 residues. Germline V gives CDR1 SGHRS, CDR2 YFSETQ. The V and J ends lost 5 bases and 5 bases, in that order; junction bases with no gene match: 15. This chain's CDR3 is CASRIVPGEGRETQYF. DNA of the CDR3: TGCGCCAGCAGAATCGTACCGGGGGAGGGTAGGGAGACCCAGTACTTC.

This chain uses TRBV27 with TRBJ2-1, with 10 positions matching TRBD2. This CDR3 is 16 amino acids long. CDR1 and CDR2 from the germline V gene are MNHEY and SMNVEV (reference sequence). The V gene end was trimmed by 2 bases and the J gene end by 4 bases; junction bases not matched to a gene: 5. DNA of the CDR3: TGTGCCAGCAGTTTAGCCCGGACTAGCGGTTACAATGAGCAGTTCTTC. The encoded protein is CASSLARTSGYNEQFF.

This clone was picked up one time. The chain carries TRBV2 and TRBJ2-1; D perhaps matches TRBD2 (7 bases). V lost 7 bases to trimming and J lost 2 bases, with 15 bases between them. This CDR3 is built from 15 residues. CDR1 SNHLY and CDR2 FYNNEI come from the germline V gene. In DNA, the CDR3 is TGTGCCAGCAAGCGCGGGGGCGGGACCTACAATGAGCAGTTCTTC. Residues: CASKRGGGTYNEQFF.

The rearrangement joins TRBV28 to TRBJ2-2; 11 bases are a match to TRBD2. V was clipped by 6 bases and J by 7 bases; unmatched bases: 13. CDR3 size: 17 residues. From germline, CDR1 is MDHEN and CDR2 SYDVKM. CDR3 bases: TGTGCCAGCAGACGGGATAGCGGGAGGGTCTTGGTCGGGGAGCTGTTTTTT. This translates into CASRRDSGRVLVGELFF.

The chain carries TRBV29-1 and TRBJ2-2; TRBD1 matches 11 bases. There are 14 residues in the CDR3. The germline V gene has CDR1 SQVTM and CDR2 ANQGSEA. The V segment lost 7 bases and the J segment 5 bases; nucleotides outside the gene matches: 6. This CDR3 reads CSARTGGRTGELFF. CDR3 bases: TGCAGCGCTAGGACAGGGGGCAGAACCGGGGAGCTGTTTTTT.

The chain carries TRBV5-4 and TRBJ2-1; no firm D call. Germline V gives CDR1 SGHNT, CDR2 YYREEE (reference sequence). The CDR3 extends over 14 amino acids. Trimming shortened V by 3 bases and J by 5 bases, and 12 bases separated the two germline ends. The CDR3 DNA sequence: TGTGCCAGCAGCTCTGTGGGGAACCACAATGAGCAGTTCTTC. This encodes CASSSVGNHNEQFF.

This sequence joins TRBV19 and TRBJ2-7, with 10 bases aligning to TRBD2. The germline V gene has CDR1 LNHDA and CDR2 SQIVND (reference sequence). With V trimmed by 3 bases and J by 5 bases, 7 bases remained unmatched. The CDR3 sequence is 15 residues long. The CDR3 loop is CASSIQAGGVHEQYF. DNA of the CDR3: TGTGCCAGTAGTATTCAAGCGGGAGGGGTGCACGAGCAGTACTTC.

V usage is TRBV6-1 and J usage is TRBJ2-1; 10 positions agree with TRBD2. The junction had 4 bases not matched to a gene; V was cut back by 8 bases and J by 6 bases. The length of the CDR3 is 13 residues. Germline V gene lookup returns CDR1 MNHNS and CDR2 SASEGT. The DNA of the CDR3 is TGTGCCAGCCGACTAGCGGGTATCAATGAGCAGTTCTTC. It translates to CASRLAGINEQFF.

As regards this clone: This may be a read error, as it is one base from a much larger clone. CDR3 DNA sequence: TGTGCCAGCAGCCCGGACAGGAACTATGGCTACACCTTC. This encodes CASSPDRNYGYTF. This chain links TRBV6-1 with TRBJ1-2, with TRBD1 matching over 7 bases. The CDR3 is 13 residues long. V trimming: 6 bases; J trimming: 2 bases; junction bases outside the gene matches: 3. The germline V gene has CDR1 MNHNS and CDR2 SASEGT.

The chain has TRBV7-2 and TRBJ2-7; 10 bases map to TRBD2. V lost 4 bases, J lost 13 bases, and 7 bases stayed unmatched. This CDR3 is 12 amino acids long. Germline CDR1 SGHTA, CDR2 FQGNSA. The CDR3 DNA is TGTGCCAGCAGCTCAGGGGGACTAGCGCGTTACTTC. The encoded protein is CASSSGGLARYF.

The chain carries TRBV15 and TRBJ2-7, with D unclear. Germline V gene lookup returns CDR1 LNHNV and CDR2 YYDKDF (reference sequence). The CDR3 is 15 residues long. V lost 1 base to trimming and J lost 1 base, with 11 bases between them. In DNA, the CDR3 is TGTGCCACCAGCAGAGGAGTCATTATATCCTACGAGCAGTACTTC. Its translation: CATSRGVIISYEQYF.